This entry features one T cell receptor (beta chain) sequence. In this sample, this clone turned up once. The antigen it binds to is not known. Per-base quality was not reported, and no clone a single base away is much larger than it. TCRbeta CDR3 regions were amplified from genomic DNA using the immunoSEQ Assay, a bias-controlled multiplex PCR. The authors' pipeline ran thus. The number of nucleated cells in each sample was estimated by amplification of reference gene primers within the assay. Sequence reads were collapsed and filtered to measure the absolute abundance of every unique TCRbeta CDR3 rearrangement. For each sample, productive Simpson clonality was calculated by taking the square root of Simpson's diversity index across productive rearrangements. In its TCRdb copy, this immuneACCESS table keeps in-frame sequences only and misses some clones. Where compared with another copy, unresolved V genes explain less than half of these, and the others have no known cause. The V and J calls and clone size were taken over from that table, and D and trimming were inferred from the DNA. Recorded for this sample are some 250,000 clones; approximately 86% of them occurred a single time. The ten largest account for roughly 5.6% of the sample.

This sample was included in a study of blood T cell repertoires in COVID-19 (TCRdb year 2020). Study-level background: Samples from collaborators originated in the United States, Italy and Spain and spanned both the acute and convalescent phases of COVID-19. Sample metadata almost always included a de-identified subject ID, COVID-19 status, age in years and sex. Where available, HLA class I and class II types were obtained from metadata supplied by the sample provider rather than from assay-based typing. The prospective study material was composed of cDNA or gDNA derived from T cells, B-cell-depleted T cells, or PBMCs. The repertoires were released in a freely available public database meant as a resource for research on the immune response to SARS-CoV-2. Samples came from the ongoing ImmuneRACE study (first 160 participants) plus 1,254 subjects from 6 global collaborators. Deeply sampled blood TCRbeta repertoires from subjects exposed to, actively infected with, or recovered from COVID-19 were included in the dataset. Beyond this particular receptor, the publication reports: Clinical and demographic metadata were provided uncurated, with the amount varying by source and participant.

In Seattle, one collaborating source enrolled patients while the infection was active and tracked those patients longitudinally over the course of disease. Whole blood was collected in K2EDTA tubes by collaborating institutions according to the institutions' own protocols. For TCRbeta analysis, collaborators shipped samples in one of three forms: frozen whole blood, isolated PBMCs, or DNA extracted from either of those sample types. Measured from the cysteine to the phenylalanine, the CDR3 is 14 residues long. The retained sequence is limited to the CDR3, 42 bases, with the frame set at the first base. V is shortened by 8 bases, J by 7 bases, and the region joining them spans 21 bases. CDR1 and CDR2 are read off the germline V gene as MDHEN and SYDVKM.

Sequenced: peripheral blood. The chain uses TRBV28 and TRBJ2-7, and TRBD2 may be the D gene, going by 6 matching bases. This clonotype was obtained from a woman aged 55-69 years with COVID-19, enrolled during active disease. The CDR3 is CASFSSDKRGEQYF. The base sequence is TGTGCCAGCTTCTCTAGCGACAAGCGAGGGGAGCAGTACTTC.